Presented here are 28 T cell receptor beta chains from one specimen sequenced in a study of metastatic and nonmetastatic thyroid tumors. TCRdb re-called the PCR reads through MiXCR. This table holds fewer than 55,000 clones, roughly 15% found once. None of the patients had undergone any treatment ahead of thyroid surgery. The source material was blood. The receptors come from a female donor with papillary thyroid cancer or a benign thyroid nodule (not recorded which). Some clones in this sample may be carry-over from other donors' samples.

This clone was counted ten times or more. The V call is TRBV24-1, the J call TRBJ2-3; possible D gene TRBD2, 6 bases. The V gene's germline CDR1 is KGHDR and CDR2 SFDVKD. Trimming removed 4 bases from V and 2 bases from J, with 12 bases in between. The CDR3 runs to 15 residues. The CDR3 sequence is CATSEAGPTTDTQYF. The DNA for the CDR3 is TGTGCCACCAGTGAGGCGGGACCCACCACAGATACGCAGTATTTT.

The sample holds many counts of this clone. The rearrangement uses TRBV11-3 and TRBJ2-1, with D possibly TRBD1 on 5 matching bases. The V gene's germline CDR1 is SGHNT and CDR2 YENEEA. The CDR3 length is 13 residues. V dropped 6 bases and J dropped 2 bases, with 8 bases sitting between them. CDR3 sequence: CASSSGTYNEQFF. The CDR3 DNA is TGTGCCAGCAGTTCAGGGACCTACAATGAGCAGTTCTTC.

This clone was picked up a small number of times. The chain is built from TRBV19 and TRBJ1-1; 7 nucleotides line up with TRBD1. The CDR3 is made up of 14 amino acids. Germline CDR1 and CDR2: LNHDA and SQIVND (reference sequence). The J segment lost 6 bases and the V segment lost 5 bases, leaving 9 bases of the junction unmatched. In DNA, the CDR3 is TGTGCCAGTAGTCCCTCAGGGGGATTCGCTGAAGCTTTCTTT. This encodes CASSPSGGFAEAFF.

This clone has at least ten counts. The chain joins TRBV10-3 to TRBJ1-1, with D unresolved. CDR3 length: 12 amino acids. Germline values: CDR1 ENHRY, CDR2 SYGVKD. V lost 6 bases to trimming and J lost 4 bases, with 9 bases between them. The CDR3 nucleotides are TGTGCCATCAGCGCGAGGACCACTGAAGCTTTCTTT. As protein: CAISARTTEAFF.

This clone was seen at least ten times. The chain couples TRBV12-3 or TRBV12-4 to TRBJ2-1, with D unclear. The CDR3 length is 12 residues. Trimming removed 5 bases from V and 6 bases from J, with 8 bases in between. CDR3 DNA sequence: TGTGCCAGCAGTCCCAACATCAATGAGCAGTTCTTC. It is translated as CASSPNINEQFF.

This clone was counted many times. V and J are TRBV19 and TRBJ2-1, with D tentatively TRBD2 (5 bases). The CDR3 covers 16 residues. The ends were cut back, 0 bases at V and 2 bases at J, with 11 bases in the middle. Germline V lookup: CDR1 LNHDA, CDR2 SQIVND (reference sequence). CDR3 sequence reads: CASSIDGLATYNEQFF. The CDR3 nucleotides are TGTGCCAGTAGTATAGACGGCCTAGCCACCTACAATGAGCAGTTCTTC.

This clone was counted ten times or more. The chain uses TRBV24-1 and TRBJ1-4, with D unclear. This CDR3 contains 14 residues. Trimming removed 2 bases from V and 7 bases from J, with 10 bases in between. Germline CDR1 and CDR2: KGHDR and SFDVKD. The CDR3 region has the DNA TGTGCCACCAGTGATTCTTCTCGGGCTGAAAAACTGTTTTTT. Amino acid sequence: CATSDSSRAEKLFF.

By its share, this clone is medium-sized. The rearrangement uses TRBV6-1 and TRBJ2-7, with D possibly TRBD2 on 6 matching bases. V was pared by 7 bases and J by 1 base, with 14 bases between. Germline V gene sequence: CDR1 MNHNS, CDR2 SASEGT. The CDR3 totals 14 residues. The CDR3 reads CASKLEGASYEQYF. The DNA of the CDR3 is TGTGCCAGCAAATTGGAGGGTGCATCCTACGAGCAGTACTTC.

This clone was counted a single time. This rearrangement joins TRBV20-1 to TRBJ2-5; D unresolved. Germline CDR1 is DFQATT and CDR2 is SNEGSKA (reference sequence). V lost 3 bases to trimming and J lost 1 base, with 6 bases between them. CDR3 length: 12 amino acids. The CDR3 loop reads CSASGIQETQYF. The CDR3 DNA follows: TGCAGTGCTAGCGGAATCCAAGAGACCCAGTACTTC.

CDR3 DNA: TGTGCCAGCAGTTACGGGACAGGGGATACGCAGTATTTT. Translating it yields CASSYGTGDTQYF. The rearrangement links TRBV6-2 or TRBV6-3 to TRBJ2-3, with 9 positions matching TRBD1. The CDR3 is 13 amino acids. V was clipped by 2 bases and J by 6 bases; unmatched bases: 0. From germline, CDR1 is MNHEY and CDR2 SVGEGT.

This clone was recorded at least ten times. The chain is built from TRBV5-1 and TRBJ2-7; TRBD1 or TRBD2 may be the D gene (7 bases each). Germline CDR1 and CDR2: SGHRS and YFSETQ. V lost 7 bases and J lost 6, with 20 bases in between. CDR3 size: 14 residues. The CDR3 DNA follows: TGCGCCAGCTCCTGGACCACAGGGGAGGGCGAGCAGTACTTC. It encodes CASSWTTGEGEQYF.

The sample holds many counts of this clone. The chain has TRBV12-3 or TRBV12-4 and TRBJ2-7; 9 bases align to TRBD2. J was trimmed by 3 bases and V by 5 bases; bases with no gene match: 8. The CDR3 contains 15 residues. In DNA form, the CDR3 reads TGTGCCAGCAGTGAGCTAGCGGGGATCTTCTACGAGCAGTACTTC. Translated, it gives CASSELAGIFYEQYF.

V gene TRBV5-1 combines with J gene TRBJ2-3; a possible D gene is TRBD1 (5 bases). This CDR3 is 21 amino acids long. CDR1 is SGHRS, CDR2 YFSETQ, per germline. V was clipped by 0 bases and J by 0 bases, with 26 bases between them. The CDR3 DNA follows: TGCGCCAGCAGCTTGGTGGGTGGCTCCAGACAGATAGTTCCTAGCACAGATACGCAGTATTTT. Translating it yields CASSLVGGSRQIVPSTDTQYF.

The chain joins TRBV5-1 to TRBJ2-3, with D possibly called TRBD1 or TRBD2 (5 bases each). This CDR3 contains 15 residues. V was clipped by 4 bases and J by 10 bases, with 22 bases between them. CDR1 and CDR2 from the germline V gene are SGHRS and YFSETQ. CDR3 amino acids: CASSSLAAPLGAQYF. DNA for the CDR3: TGCGCCAGCAGCAGCCTAGCAGCGCCCCTGGGGGCGCAGTATTTT. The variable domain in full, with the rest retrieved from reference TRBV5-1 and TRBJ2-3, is KAGVTQTPRYLIKTRGQQVTLSCSPISGHRSVSWYQQTPGQGLQFLFEYFSETQRNKGNFPGRFSGRQFSNSRSEMNVSTLELGDSALYLCASSSLAAPLGAQYFGPGTRLTVL.

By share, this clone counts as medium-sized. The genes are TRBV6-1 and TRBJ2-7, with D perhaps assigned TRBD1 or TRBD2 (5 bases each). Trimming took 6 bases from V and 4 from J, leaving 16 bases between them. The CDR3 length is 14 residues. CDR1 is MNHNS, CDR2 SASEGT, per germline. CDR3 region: CASSLGRAKYEQYF. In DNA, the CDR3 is TGTGCCAGCAGCTTGGGACGGGCCAAATACGAGCAGTACTTC.

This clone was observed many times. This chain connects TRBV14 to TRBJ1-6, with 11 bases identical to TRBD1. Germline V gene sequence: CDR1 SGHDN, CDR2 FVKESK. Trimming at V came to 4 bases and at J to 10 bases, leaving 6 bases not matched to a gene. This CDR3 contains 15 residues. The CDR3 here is CASSLRTGGRSPLHF. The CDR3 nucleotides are TGTGCCAGCAGCCTAAGGACAGGGGGCAGATCACCCCTCCACTTT.

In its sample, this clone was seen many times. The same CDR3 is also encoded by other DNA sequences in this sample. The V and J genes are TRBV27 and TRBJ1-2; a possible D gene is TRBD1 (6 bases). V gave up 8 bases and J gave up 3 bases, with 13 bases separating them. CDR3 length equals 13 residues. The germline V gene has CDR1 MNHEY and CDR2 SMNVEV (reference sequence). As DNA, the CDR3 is TGTGCCAGCCGTCCCACAGGGTACTATGGCTACACCTTC. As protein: CASRPTGYYGYTF.

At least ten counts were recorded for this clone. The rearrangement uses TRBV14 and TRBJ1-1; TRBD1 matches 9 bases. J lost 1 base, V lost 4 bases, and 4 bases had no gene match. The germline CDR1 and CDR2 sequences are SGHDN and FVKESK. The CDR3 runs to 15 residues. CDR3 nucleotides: TGTGCCAGCAGCCGGCGGACAGGGGCGAACACTGAAGCTTTCTTT. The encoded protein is CASSRRTGANTEAFF.

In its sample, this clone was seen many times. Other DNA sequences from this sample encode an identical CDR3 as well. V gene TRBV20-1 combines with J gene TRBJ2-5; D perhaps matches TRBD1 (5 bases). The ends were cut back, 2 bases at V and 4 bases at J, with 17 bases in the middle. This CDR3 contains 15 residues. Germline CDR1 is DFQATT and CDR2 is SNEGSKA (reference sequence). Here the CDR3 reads CSARHPGRGRETQYF. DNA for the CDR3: TGCAGTGCTAGACATCCAGGGCGCGGCCGAGAGACCCAGTACTTC.

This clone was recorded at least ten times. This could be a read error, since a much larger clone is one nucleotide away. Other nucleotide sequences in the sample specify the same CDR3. For the CDR3, the DNA is TGCGCCAGCAGTTCCAGGACAGGGCGGACCTACGAGCAGTACTTC. Translation: CASSSRTGRTYEQYF. J is TRBJ2-7 and V is TRBV27, with 8 nucleotides matching TRBD1. The CDR3 consists of 15 residues. Germline CDR1 and CDR2: MNHEY and SMNVEV (reference sequence).

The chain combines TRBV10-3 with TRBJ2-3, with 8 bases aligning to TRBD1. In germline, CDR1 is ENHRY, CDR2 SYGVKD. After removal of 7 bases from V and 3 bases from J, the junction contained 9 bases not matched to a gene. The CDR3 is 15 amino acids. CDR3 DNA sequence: TGTGCCATCATCTTCCTGGACAGGGAAACAGATACGCAGTATTTT. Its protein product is CAIIFLDRETDTQYF.

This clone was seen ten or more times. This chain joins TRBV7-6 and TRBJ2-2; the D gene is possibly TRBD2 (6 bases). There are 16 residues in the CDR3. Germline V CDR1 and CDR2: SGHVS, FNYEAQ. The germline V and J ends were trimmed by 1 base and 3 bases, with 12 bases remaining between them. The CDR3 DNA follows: TGTGCCAGCAGCTTAGGGGGAGGATGGGACACCGGGGAGCTGTTTTTT. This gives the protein CASSLGGGWDTGELFF. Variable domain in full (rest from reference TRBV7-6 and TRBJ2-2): GAGVSQSPRYKVTKRGQDVALRCDPISGHVSLYWYRQALGQGPEFLTYFNYEAQQDKSGLPNDRFSAERPEGSISTLTIQRTEQRDSAMYRCASSLGGGWDTGELFFGEGSRLTVL.

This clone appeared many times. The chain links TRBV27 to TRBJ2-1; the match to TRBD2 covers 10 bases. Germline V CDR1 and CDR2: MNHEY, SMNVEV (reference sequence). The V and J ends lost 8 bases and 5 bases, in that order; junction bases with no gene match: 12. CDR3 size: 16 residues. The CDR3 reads CASSRLAGAEHNEQFF. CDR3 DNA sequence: TGTGCCAGCTCACGGCTAGCGGGAGCGGAACACAATGAGCAGTTCTTC.

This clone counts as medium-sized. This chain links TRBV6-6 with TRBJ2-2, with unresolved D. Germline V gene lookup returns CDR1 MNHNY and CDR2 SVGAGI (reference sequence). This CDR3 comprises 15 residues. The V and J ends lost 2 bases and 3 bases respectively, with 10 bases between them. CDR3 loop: CASSYEGKDTGELFF. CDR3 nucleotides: TGTGCCAGCAGTTACGAAGGGAAGGACACCGGGGAGCTGTTTTTT.

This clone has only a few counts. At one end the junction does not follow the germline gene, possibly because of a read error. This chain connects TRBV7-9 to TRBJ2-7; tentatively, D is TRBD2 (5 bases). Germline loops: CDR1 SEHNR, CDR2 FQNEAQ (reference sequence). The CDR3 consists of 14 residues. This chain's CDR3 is CAGSFQEASYEQYF. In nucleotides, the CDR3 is TGTGCCGGCAGCTTCCAGGAGGCCTCCTACGAGCAGTACTTC.

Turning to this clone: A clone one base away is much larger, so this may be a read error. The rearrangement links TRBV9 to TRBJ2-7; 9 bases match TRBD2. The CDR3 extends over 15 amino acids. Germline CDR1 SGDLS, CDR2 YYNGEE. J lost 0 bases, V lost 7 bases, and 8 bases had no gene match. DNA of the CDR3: TGTGCCAGCTCAAAGGGTAGCGGGGGCTCCTACGAGCAGTACTTC. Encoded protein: CASSKGSGGSYEQYF. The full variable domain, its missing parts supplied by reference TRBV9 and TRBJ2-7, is DSGVTQTPKHLITATGQRVTLRCSPRSGDLSVYWYQQSLDQGLQFLIQYYNGEERAKGNILERFSAQQFPDLHSELNLSSLELGDSALYFCASSKGSGGSYEQYFGPGTRLTVT.

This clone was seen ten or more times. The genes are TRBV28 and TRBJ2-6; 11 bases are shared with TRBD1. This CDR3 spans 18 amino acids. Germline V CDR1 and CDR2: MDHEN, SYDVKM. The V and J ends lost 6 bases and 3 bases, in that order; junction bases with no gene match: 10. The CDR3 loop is CASSPPGTGGDGANVLTF. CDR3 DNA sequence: TGTGCCAGCAGCCCCCCGGGGACAGGGGGAGATGGGGCCAACGTCCTGACTTTC.

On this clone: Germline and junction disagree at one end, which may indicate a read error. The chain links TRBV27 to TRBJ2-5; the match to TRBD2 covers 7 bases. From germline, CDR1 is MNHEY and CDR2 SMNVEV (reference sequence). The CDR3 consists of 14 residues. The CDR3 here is CASSPWTGRETKNF. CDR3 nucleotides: TGTGCCAGCAGTCCATGGACGGGGAGGGAGACCAAGAACTTC.